This entry is about one TCR beta chain. This specimen comes from a study of CD8+ T cells in alopecia areata. RNA extraction and reverse transcription yielded cDNA as sequencing template. Method: immunoSEQ multiplex PCR; TCRdb's copy keeps in-frame clones and lacks some. Among around 200,000 clones listed, about 53% were seen once. This CDR3 region has 12 residues. Germline V gene sequence: CDR1 MNHNY, CDR2 SVGAGI (reference sequence). The V and J ends lost 7 bases and 0 bases respectively, with 7 bases between them. The treatment was: oral pan-JAK inhibitor, 5-10 mg twice daily. PBMCs were stained for CD3, CD4 and CD8, and CD4+ and CD8+ T cells were sorted.

The V call is TRBV6-6, the J call TRBJ2-7; D ambiguous. This sequence was found in a human donor with alopecia areata. The sequencing used CD8+ T cells sorted from blood, collected at week 24, from a patient treated with tofacitinib. In DNA, the CDR3 is TGTGCCAGCACCGGGCACTCCTACGAGCAGTACTTC. Translation gives CASTGHSYEQYF.